This entry lists 18 T cell receptor beta chains sequenced from one sample in a study of blood T cell repertoires in COVID-19. Only in-frame clones appear in the TCRdb table, and some are missing; sequencing was by immunoSEQ multiplex PCR. Of 100,000 or so clones in the sample, approximately 69% are singletons; the top ten hold less than 6.5%. The specimen sequenced was peripheral blood. These TCRs come from a man at least 80 years old with acute or convalescent COVID-19.

V is TRBV15 and J is TRBJ2-1, with 7 bases that match TRBD2. The germline CDR1 and CDR2 sequences are LNHNV and YYDKDF (reference sequence). The length of the CDR3 is 15 residues. The trim removed 5 bases at V and 6 bases at J, leaving 10 bases unmatched. The CDR3 spells CATSSGGMWVNEQFF. The CDR3 region has the DNA TGTGCCACCAGCTCGGGGGGTATGTGGGTCAATGAGCAGTTCTTC.

The chain uses TRBV5-5 and TRBJ2-6; D may be TRBD1 (6 bases). V lost 2 bases and J lost 2, with 8 bases in between. Germline CDR1 and CDR2: SGHKS and YYEKEE (reference sequence). The CDR3 is made up of 15 amino acids. The CDR3 DNA follows: TGTGCCAGCAGCTTTTGGGACACTGGGGCCAACGTCCTGACTTTC. Residues: CASSFWDTGANVLTF. The full variable domain, with the rest looked up from reference TRBV5-5 and TRBJ2-6, is DAGVTQSPTHLIKTRGQQVTLRCSPISGHKSVSWYQQVLGQGPQFIFQYYEKEERGRGNFPDRFSARQFPNYSSELNVNALLLGDSALYLCASSFWDTGANVLTFGAGSRLTVL.

Only one count was recorded for this clone. The gene calls are TRBV28 and TRBJ2-1; tentative D call: TRBD1 (6 bases). CDR1 MDHEN and CDR2 SYDVKM come from the germline V gene. Trimming took 7 bases from V and 6 from J, leaving 16 bases between them. This CDR3 is built from 14 residues. CDR3: CASTTPGHTNEQFF. Here the CDR3 DNA reads TGTGCCAGCACCACGCCGGGACATACCAATGAGCAGTTCTTC.

The V gene is TRBV3-1 (or the pseudogene TRBV3-2), the J gene TRBJ2-7; 14 bases fit TRBD2. Germline CDR1 reads LGHDT; CDR2 reads YNNKEL (reference sequence). This CDR3 region has 17 residues. J gave up 0 bases and V 4 bases, and 5 bases lay outside the gene matches. The CDR3, as DNA: TGTGCCAGCAGCCGAGGACTAGCGGGAGGTAACTCCTACGAGCAGTACTTC. Its translation: CASSRGLAGGNSYEQYF.

The V and J genes are TRBV27 and TRBJ1-4; a possible D gene is TRBD1 (5 bases). Germline V lookup: CDR1 MNHEY, CDR2 SMNVEV (reference sequence). V was pared by 4 bases and J by 7 bases, with 16 bases between. The CDR3 runs to 15 residues. The CDR3 DNA reads as TGTGCCAGCAGTTCCGCGGCAGGGAAAATTGAAAAACTGTTTTTT. Amino acid sequence: CASSSAAGKIEKLFF.

The genes are TRBV2 and TRBJ1-6; D is undetermined. This CDR3 has 13 amino acids. Trimming pared 5 bases from V and 6 bases from J, leaving 8 bases between. Germline V gene lookup returns CDR1 SNHLY and CDR2 FYNNEI. In DNA, the CDR3 is TGTGCCAGCAGTTCACAGAGTAATTCACCCCTCCACTTT. It codes for CASSSQSNSPLHF. Drawing the rest from reference TRBV2 and TRBJ1-6, the complete variable domain is EPEVTQTPSHQVTQMGQEVILRCVPISNHLYFYWYRQILGQKVEFLVSFYNNEISEKSEIFDDQFSVERPDGSNFTLKIRSTKLEDSAMYFCASSSQSNSPLHFGNGTRLTVT.

V usage is TRBV30 and J usage is TRBJ2-7; 11 bases are a match to TRBD2. Looked up from germline, CDR1 is GTSNPN and CDR2 is SVGIG (reference sequence). J lost 6 bases, V lost 2 bases, and 0 bases had no gene match. The CDR3 is 12 amino acids. The CDR3 loop reads CAWSLAGGEQYF. The DNA of the CDR3 is TGTGCCTGGAGTCTAGCGGGGGGCGAGCAGTACTTC.

This chain uses TRBV7-9 with TRBJ2-1, with 10 nucleotides matching TRBD2. Germline trimming cut 5 bases from V and 15 bases from J; bases unmatched to any gene: 13. The CDR3 covers 14 residues. The germline V gene has CDR1 SEHNR and CDR2 FQNEAQ (reference sequence). The CDR3 nucleotides read TGTGCCAGCAGCAAGGGACTAGCGCCGGGCACAGTGTTCTTC. Its translation: CASSKGLAPGTVFF.

The chain carries TRBV18 and TRBJ2-3; 9 bases fit TRBD2. The CDR3 consists of 16 residues. Unmatched junction bases numbered 10, after V lost 6 bases and J lost 3 bases. Germline loops: CDR1 KGHSH, CDR2 LQKENI. The CDR3 bases are TGTGCCAGCTCCCCTATAGCGGGAGCCCGAACAGATACGCAGTATTTT. Protein sequence: CASSPIAGARTDTQYF.

This chain joins TRBV6-2 or TRBV6-3 and TRBJ2-7; TRBD1 matches at 7 bases. The CDR3 loop spans 15 amino acids. Germline lookup yields CDR1 MNHEY and CDR2 SVGEGT. With 2 bases clipped from V and 3 bases from J, the junction kept 7 bases outside the gene matches. CDR3 nucleotides: TGTGCCAGCAGTTACCGGACAGGTCGGGACTACGAGCAGTACTTC. It specifies CASSYRTGRDYEQYF.

This chain links TRBV28 with TRBJ1-6; D remains ambiguous. Looked up from germline, CDR1 is MDHEN and CDR2 is SYDVKM. V dropped 2 bases and J dropped 0 bases, with 11 bases sitting between them. This CDR3 has 17 amino acids. CDR3 sequence reads: CASSLGRASSYNSPLHF. In nucleotides, the CDR3 is TGTGCCAGCAGTTTAGGGAGGGCAAGCTCCTATAATTCACCCCTCCACTTT.

The genes are TRBV27 and TRBJ2-1; D is possibly TRBD2 (5 bases). CDR1 MNHEY and CDR2 SMNVEV come from the germline V gene (reference sequence). Trimming shortened V by 6 bases and J by 2 bases, and 20 bases separated the two germline ends. The CDR3 spans 17 residues. CDR3 region: CASREVSRYGTYNEQFF. CDR3 in DNA: TGTGCCAGCAGGGAGGTCTCCCGCTACGGGACCTACAATGAGCAGTTCTTC.

The chain links TRBV4-2 to TRBJ2-1; 8 nucleotides match TRBD2. Germline CDR1 is LGHNA and CDR2 is YNFKEQ. The CDR3 runs 15 residues. Losses at the gene ends were 0 bases for V and 8 bases for J; bases not matched to a gene: 6. CDR3 sequence reads: CASSQEGTSGHEQFF. The CDR3, as DNA: TGTGCCAGCAGCCAAGAAGGGACTAGTGGCCATGAGCAGTTCTTC.

V usage is TRBV29-1 and J usage is TRBJ2-3; 9 bases are a match to TRBD1. CDR3 size: 15 residues. Germline assignment: CDR1 SQVTM and CDR2 ANQGSEA. With 6 bases clipped from V and 1 base from J, the junction kept 8 bases outside the gene matches. In nucleotides, the CDR3 is TGCAGCGTGGTACCGGGACAGGGTGGCACAGATACGCAGTATTTT. Amino acid sequence: CSVVPGQGGTDTQYF.

This clone was detected only once. The sample contains more than one DNA sequence encoding this CDR3. The chain employs TRBV3-1 (or the pseudogene TRBV3-2) and TRBJ2-7; no firm D call. There are 12 residues in the CDR3. From germline, CDR1 is LGHDT and CDR2 YNNKEL (reference sequence). The V end was cut by 1 base, the J end by 4 bases, with 5 bases between. In DNA, the CDR3 is TGTGCCAGCAGCCAAGCTAGTTACGAGCAGTACTTC. It is translated as CASSQASYEQYF.

The chain joins TRBV7-8 to TRBJ2-1, with 9 nucleotides matching TRBD2. The CDR3 loop spans 13 amino acids. With 5 bases clipped from V and 5 bases from J, the junction kept 1 base outside the gene matches. CDR1 is SGHVS and CDR2 is FQNEAQ in the germline V gene. The CDR3 DNA reads as TGTGCCAGCAGCCCTAGCGGGAACAATGAGCAGTTCTTC. This gives the protein CASSPSGNNEQFF.

The chain employs TRBV14 and TRBJ2-1, with TRBD2 identical over 7 bases. Germline CDR1 is SGHDN and CDR2 is FVKESK. The junction had 3 bases not matched to a gene; V was cut back by 1 base and J by 3 bases. This CDR3 is 15 amino acids long. The CDR3 spells CASSQGSSGYNEQFF. In DNA, the CDR3 is TGTGCCAGCAGCCAAGGGTCTAGCGGCTACAATGAGCAGTTCTTC.

CDR3: CASSYVGEQFF. CDR3 bases: TGTGCCAGCAGTTACGTCGGTGAGCAGTTCTTC. The chain uses TRBV6-5 and TRBJ2-1; D unresolved. The germline V gene encodes CDR1 MNHEY and CDR2 SVGAGI. V was clipped by 2 bases and J by 9 bases, with 5 bases between them. CDR3 length: 11 amino acids.